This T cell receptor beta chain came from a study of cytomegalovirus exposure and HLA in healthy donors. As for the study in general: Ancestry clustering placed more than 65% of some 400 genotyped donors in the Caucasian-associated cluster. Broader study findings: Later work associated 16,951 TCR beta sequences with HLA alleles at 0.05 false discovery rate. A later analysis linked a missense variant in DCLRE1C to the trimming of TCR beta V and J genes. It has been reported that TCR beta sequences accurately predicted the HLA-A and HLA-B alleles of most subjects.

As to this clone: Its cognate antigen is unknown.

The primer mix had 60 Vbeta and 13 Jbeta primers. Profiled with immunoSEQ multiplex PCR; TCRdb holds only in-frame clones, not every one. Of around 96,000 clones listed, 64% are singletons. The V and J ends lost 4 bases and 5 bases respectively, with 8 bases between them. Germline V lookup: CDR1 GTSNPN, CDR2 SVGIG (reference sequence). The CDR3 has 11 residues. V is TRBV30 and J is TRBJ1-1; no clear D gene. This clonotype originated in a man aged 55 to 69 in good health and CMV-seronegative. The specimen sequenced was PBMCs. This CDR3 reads CAWMRDTEAFF. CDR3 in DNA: TGTGCCTGGATGCGGGATACTGAAGCTTTCTTT.